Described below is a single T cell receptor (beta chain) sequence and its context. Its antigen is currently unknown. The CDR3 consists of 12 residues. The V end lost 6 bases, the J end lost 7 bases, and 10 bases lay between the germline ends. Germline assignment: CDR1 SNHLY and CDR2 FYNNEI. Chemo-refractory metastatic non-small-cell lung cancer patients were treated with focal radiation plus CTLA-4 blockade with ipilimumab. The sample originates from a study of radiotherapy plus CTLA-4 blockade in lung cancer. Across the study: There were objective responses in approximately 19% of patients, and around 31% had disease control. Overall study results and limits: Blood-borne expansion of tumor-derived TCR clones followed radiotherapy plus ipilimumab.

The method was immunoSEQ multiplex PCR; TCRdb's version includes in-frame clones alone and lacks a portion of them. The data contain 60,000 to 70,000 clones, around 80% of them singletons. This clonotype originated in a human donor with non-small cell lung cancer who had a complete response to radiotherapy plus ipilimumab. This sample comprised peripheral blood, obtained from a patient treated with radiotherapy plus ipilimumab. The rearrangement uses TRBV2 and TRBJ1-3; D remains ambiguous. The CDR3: CASSPVGNTIYF. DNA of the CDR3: TGTGCCAGCAGCCCGGTCGGGAACACCATATATTTT. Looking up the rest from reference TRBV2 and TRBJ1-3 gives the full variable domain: EPEVTQTPSHQVTQMGQEVILRCVPISNHLYFYWYRQILGQKVEFLVSFYNNEISEKSEIFDDQFSVERPDGSNFTLKIRSTKLEDSAMYFCASSPVGNTIYFGEGSWLTVV.